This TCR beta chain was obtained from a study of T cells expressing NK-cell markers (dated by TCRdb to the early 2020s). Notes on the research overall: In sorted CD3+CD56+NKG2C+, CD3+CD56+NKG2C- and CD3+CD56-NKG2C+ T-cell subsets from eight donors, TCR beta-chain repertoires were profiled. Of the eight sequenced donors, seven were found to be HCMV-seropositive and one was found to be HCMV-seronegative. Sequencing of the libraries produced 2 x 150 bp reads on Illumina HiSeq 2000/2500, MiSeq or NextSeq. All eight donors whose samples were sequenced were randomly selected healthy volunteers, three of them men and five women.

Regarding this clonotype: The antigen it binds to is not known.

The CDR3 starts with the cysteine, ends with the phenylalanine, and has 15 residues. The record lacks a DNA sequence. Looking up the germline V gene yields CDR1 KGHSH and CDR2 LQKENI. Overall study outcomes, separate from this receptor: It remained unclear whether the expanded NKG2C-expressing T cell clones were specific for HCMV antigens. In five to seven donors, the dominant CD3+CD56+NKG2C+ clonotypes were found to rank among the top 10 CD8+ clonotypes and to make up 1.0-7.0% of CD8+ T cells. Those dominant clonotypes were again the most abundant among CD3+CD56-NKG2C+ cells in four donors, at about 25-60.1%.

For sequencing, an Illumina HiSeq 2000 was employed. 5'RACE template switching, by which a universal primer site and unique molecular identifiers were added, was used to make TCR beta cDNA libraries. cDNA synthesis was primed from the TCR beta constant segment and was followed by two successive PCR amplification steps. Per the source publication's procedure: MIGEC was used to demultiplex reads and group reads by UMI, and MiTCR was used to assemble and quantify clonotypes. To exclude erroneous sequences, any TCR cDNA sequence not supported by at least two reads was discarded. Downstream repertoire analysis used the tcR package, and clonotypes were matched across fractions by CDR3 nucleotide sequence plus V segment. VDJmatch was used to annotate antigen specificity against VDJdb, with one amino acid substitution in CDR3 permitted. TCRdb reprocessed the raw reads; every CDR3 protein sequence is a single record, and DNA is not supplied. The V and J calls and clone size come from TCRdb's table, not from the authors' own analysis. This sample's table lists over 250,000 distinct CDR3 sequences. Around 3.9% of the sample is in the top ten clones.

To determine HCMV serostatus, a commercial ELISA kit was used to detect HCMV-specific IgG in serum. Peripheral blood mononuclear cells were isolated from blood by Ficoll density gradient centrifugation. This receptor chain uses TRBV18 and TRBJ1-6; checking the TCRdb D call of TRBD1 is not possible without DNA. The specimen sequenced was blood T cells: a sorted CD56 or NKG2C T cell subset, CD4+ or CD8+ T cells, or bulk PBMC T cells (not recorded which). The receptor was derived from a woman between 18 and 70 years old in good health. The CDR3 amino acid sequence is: CASSQQGAENSPLHF.